The clone carrying this T cell receptor beta chain was seen repeatedly, ten times or more. Via MiXCR, TCRdb re-called the RT-PCR reads, giving one row per CDR3 protein. The data hold approximately 720,000 distinct CDR3 sequences, with 14% observed a single time. CDR3 length: 14 residues. The germline CDR1 and CDR2 sequences are LGHNA and YSLEER. V dropped 0 bases and J dropped 5; count of bases not matched to a gene: 2. V and J are TRBV4-3 and TRBJ2-3; 7 bases line up with TRBD2. The clonotype originates from a female donor in good health, serving as a healthy control. The sample was memory CD4+ T cells from blood. CDR3 DNA: TGCGCCAGCAGCCAAGATAGGGAGGGAGATACGCAGTATTTT. Translated, it gives CASSQDREGDTQYF.